This entry lists 5 T cell receptor beta chains sequenced from one sample in a study of blood T cell repertoires in COVID-19. The protocol was immunoSEQ multiplex PCR, while the TCRdb copy is restricted to in-frame clones and leaves out a portion. The sample lists under 250,000 clones; approximately 83% were seen once. The sample taken for sequencing was peripheral blood. The source is a man aged 80 or over with acute or convalescent COVID-19.

This chain uses TRBV7-2 with TRBJ2-2; D is ambiguous. In germline, CDR1 is SGHTA, CDR2 FQGNSA. CDR3 length: 13 amino acids. Trimming removed 2 bases at V and 4 bases at J, with 5 bases between. For the CDR3, the DNA is TGTGCCAGCAGCTTAAAAGCCACCGGGGAGCTGTTTTTT. Protein: CASSLKATGELFF.

This chain links TRBV2 with TRBJ2-7, with 12 bases fitting TRBD1. V shed 3 bases, J shed 3 bases, and the junction held 6 bases outside the gene matches. This CDR3 contains 16 residues. Looked up from germline, CDR1 is SNHLY and CDR2 is FYNNEI. For the CDR3, the DNA is TGTGCCAGCAGTGAGATTGGGACAGGGGGCAGCTACGAGCAGTACTTC. This sequence encodes CASSEIGTGGSYEQYF.

V gene TRBV6-5 combines with J gene TRBJ1-2; D ambiguous. V was pared by 7 bases and J by 4 bases, with 7 bases between. Germline lookup yields CDR1 MNHEY and CDR2 SVGAGI. The CDR3 length is 11 residues. The CDR3 protein is CASTEGYGYTF. The CDR3 nucleotides are TGTGCCAGCACGGAGGGCTATGGCTACACCTTC.

The chain employs TRBV3-1 (or the pseudogene TRBV3-2) and TRBJ2-7; 8 nucleotides match TRBD2. Looked up from germline, CDR1 is LGHDT and CDR2 is YNNKEL (reference sequence). J was trimmed by 1 base and V by 7 bases; bases with no gene match: 6. The CDR3 extends over 14 amino acids. CDR3 DNA sequence: TGTGCCAGCAAGGGGACTAGAGGATCCTACGAGCAGTACTTC. Protein sequence: CASKGTRGSYEQYF.

The V gene is TRBV7-9, the J gene TRBJ1-2, with 10 positions matching TRBD1. Per germline, CDR1 SEHNR and CDR2 FQNEAQ (reference sequence). The CDR3 totals 15 residues. V dropped 5 bases and J dropped 4; count of bases not matched to a gene: 7. The DNA for the CDR3 is TGTGCCAGCAGCCGGGACAGGGGATTGAGCTATGGCTACACCTTC. As protein: CASSRDRGLSYGYTF.